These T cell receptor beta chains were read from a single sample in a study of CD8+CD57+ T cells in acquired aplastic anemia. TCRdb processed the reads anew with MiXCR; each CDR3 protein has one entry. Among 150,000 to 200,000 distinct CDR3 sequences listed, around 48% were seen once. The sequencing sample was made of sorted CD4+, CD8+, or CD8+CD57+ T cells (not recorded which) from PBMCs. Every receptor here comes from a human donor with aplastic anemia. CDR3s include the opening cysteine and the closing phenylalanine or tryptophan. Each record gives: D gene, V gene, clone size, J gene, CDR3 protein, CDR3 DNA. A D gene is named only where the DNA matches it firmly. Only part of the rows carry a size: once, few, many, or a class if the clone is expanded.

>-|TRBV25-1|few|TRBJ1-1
CASSLGEGTEAFF
TGTGCCAGCAGTCTTGGGGAGGGGACTGAAGCTTTCTTT
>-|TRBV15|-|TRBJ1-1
CATSRAGAEAFF
TGTGCCACCAGCAGAGCCGGGGCTGAAGCTTTCTTT
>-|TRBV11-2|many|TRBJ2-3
CASSFPRTESTDTQYF
TGTGCCAGCAGCTTCCCCCGGACAGAGAGCACAGATACGCAGTATTTT
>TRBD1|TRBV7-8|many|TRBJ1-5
CASSFGQGFNQPQHF
TGTGCCAGCAGCTTTGGACAGGGGTTCAATCAGCCCCAGCATTTT
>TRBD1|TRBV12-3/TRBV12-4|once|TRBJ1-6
CASSARGRVPLHF
TGTGCCAGCTCCGCCAGGGGGCGCGTACCCCTCCACTTT
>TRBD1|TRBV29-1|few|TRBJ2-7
CSVITLQGSNEQYF
TGCAGCGTGATAACTTTACAGGGGAGCAACGAGCAGTACTTC
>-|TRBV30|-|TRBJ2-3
CAWSVLGRTDTQYF
TGTGCCTGGAGTGTACTAGGCAGAACAGATACGCAGTATTTT
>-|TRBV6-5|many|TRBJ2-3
CASSPIGETQYF
TGTGCCAGCAGTCCCATCGGCGAAACGCAGTATTTT
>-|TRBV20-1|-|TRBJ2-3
CSASLASDTQYF
TGCAGTGCTAGTTTAGCTTCAGATACGCAGTATTTT
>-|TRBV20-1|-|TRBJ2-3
CSARDVGGTDTQYF
TGCAGTGCTAGAGATGTTGGAGGCACAGATACGCAGTATTTT
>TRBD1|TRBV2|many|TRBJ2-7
CASRGQGGFNEQYF
TGTGCCAGCAGGGGACAGGGGGGGTTCAACGAGCAGTACTTC
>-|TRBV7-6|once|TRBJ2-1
CASSFGGHNEQFF
TGTGCCAGCAGTTTTGGGGGGCACAATGAGCAGTTCTTC
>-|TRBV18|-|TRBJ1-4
CASSPGEINEKLFF
TGTGCCAGCTCACCCGGGGAAATTAATGAAAAACTGTTTTTT
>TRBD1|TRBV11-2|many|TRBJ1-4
CASSPRQGMNEKLFF
TGTGCCAGCAGCCCCAGACAGGGTATGAATGAAAAACTGTTTTTT
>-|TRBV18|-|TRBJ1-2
CASSPPTKFVYGYTF
TGTGCCAGCTCACCTCCTACCAAGTTCGTCTATGGCTACACCTTC
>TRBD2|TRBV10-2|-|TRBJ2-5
CATVFGGSETQYF
TGCGCCACTGTTTTCGGCGGGAGTGAGACCCAGTACTTC